This note documents a single TCR beta chain sequence. V gave up 0 bases and J gave up 6 bases; unmatched junction bases: 6. The CDR3 sequence is 16 residues long. The V gene's germline CDR1 is MNHNS and CDR2 SASEGT. The data are from a study of cytomegalovirus exposure and HLA in healthy donors. Primers for the PCR totalled 60 Vbeta and 13 Jbeta. The repertoire was sequenced with immunoSEQ multiplex PCR; TCRdb's copy has only in-frame clones and lacks some. The sample totals 150,000 to 200,000 clones; its top ten clones hold approximately 0.8%. The chain recombines TRBV6-1 with TRBJ2-1; TRBD2 agrees at 9 bases. This receptor was taken from a woman in her late teens or twenties in good health and CMV-seropositive. Source material: PBMCs. The CDR3: CASSEAASGAINEQFF. CDR3 DNA sequence: TGTGCCAGCAGTGAAGCGGCTAGCGGGGCTATCAATGAGCAGTTCTTC.